These T cell receptor beta chains were read from a single sample in a study of blood T cells in healthy people across ages. TCRdb re-called the 5' RACE reads with MiXCR, one entry per CDR3 protein. This table has 700,000 to 1,000,000 distinct CDR3 sequences, 40% to 50% appearing once. The sample taken for sequencing was blood. All receptors derive from a man in his fifties or sixties in good health. The CDR3 runs from the conserved cysteine through the conserved F or W. The order of the fields is V gene, D gene, CDR3 protein. D genes are given only for firm matches.

V: TRBV15; D: TRBD1; CDR3: CATSRASRQGALNTEAFF
V: TRBV20-1; D: TRBD1; CDR3: CSAREDRAPSPISGNTIYF
V: TRBV6-2/TRBV6-3; D: TRBD2; CDR3: CASSYRLAGGPSYNEQFF
V: TRBV7-2; D: NA; CDR3: CASSDARGDTQYF
V: TRBV2; D: TRBD1; CDR3: CASRDGTGYEQYF
V: TRBV7-2; D: TRBD1; CDR3: CASSLKGQVLHSYNSPLHF
V: TRBV12-3/TRBV12-4; D: NA; CDR3: CASSFEGTKNIQYF
V: TRBV5-1; D: NA; CDR3: CASSLWETYEQYF
V: TRBV6-1; D: NA; CDR3: CASSERASYNEQFF
V: TRBV7-8; D: NA; CDR3: CASSLTDDRGTDTQYF
V: TRBV9; D: TRBD1; CDR3: CASSPSSLTGLNTEAFF
V: TRBV4-3; D: NA; CDR3: CASSREGFSPLHF
V: TRBV15; D: NA; CDR3: CATSREDYIDTQYF
V: TRBV12-3/TRBV12-4; D: NA; CDR3: CASTMGYEQYF
V: TRBV10-3; D: NA; CDR3: CAIRDSNSPLHF
V: TRBV3-1; D: TRBD1; CDR3: CASSQGGQGLGGYTF
V: TRBV3-1; D: TRBD2; CDR3: CASSQDIERGGRETQYF
V: TRBV28; D: NA; CDR3: CAIRSPGSQYF
V: TRBV12-3/TRBV12-4; D: NA; CDR3: CASSSPMRTAEYEQFF
V: TRBV20-1; D: NA; CDR3: CSASFPGAYEKDTQYF
V: TRBV27; D: NA; CDR3: CASSFLGGDGETQYF
V: TRBV5-4; D: NA; CDR3: CASSFGGDTPEETQYF